Sequencing of this TCR beta chain was carried out in a study of OX40 agonist ivuxolimab in advanced cancers. Study-level information: With ivuxolimab, an agonistic anti-OX40 (CD134) antibody, patients were treated. A male proportion of over 70% was recorded, with mean age about 60 years and range about 20 to 79.

Measured with immunoSEQ multiplex PCR; TCRdb has only the in-frame clones, and not every one. The sample holds about 35,000 clones, more than 60% seen once. This CDR3 comprises 13 residues. CDR1 and CDR2 (germline): SGHVS, FNYEAQ. Trimming removed 1 base from V and 4 bases from J, with 5 bases in between. Anyone with autoimmune disease history or systemic immunosuppression was excluded. This clone turned up a few times. This receptor was identified in an adult with an advanced solid tumor such as melanoma, head and neck, liver or kidney cancer. This material consisted of CD4+ or CD8+ T cells sorted from blood, taken in a trial of the OX40 agonist ivuxolimab. This chain joins TRBV7-6 and TRBJ2-1; D uncertain. The chain's CDR3 is CASSLDAYNEQFF. The CDR3 DNA sequence: TGTGCCAGCAGCTTAGACGCTTACAATGAGCAGTTCTTC.